One sample yielded the 19 T cell receptor beta chains listed below, sequenced in a study of response to subunit inactivated influenza vaccine. Using its own MiXCR run on the RT-PCR reads, TCRdb lists one record per CDR3 protein. This table has about 530,000 distinct CDR3 sequences, approximately 12% appearing once. Specimen: PBMCs from blood, collected on the day of vaccination. These receptors all stem from a man aged 45-65 years who received an inactivated influenza vaccine.

The V gene is TRBV7-2, the J gene TRBJ2-7, with a tentative D call TRBD1 (6 bases). The CDR3 extends over 15 amino acids. Trimming left V 1 base short and J 2 bases short, with 12 bases between. Germline V CDR1 and CDR2: SGHTA, FQGNSA. The CDR3 DNA follows: TGTGCCAGCAGCTTAGACCCGTCAGGGGCCTACGAGCAGTACTTC. Residues: CASSLDPSGAYEQYF.

This chain uses TRBV2 with TRBJ2-7, with a weak D call TRBD2 (5 bases). The CDR3 contains 13 residues. From germline, CDR1 is SNHLY and CDR2 FYNNEI. The germline V and J ends were trimmed by 10 bases and 0 bases, with 13 bases remaining between them. The CDR3 loop reads CAMKERSSYEQYF. CDR3 DNA sequence: TGTGCCATGAAAGAGCGGAGCTCCTACGAGCAGTACTTC. The full variable domain, in which reference TRBV2 and TRBJ2-7 provide the parts outside the CDR3, is EPEVTQTPSHQVTQMGQEVILRCVPISNHLYFYWYRQILGQKVEFLVSFYNNEISEKSEIFDDQFSVERPDGSNFTLKIRSTKLEDSAMYFCAMKERSSYEQYFGPGTRLTVT.

A few counts support this clonotype. The chain carries TRBV18 and TRBJ2-7; 7 bases match TRBD2. After removal of 2 bases from V and 0 bases from J, the junction contained 10 bases not matched to a gene. The germline gives CDR1 KGHSH, CDR2 LQKENI. This CDR3 comprises 17 residues. CDR3: CASSPNLAALSSYEQYF. CDR3 nucleotide sequence: TGTGCCAGCTCACCAAACCTAGCGGCGTTATCCTCCTACGAGCAGTACTTC.

The chain has TRBV6-5 and TRBJ1-6; TRBD1 aligns across 9 bases. The CDR3 runs to 15 residues. The V gene's germline CDR1 is MNHEY and CDR2 SVGAGI. The ends lost 1 base at V and 10 bases at J; junction bases unmatched: 5. CDR3 coding DNA: TGTGCCAGCAGTTACTTTGGGACAGGGAGCTCACCCCTCCACTTT. Residues: CASSYFGTGSSPLHF.

A few counts support this clonotype. V and J are TRBV9 and TRBJ1-1; D is ambiguous. Trimming took 0 bases from V and 5 from J, leaving 8 bases between them. Germline values: CDR1 SGDLS, CDR2 YYNGEE. The CDR3 is 13 amino acids. The CDR3 protein is CASSVASATEAFF. CDR3 coding DNA: TGTGCCAGCAGCGTAGCTTCGGCGACTGAAGCTTTCTTT.

There are a few counts of this clonotype. This sequence joins TRBV19 and TRBJ2-3; 8 nucleotides line up with TRBD2. Germline loops: CDR1 LNHDA, CDR2 SQIVND (reference sequence). J was trimmed by 11 bases and V by 6 bases; bases with no gene match: 16. This CDR3 is 15 amino acids long. The CDR3 is CASRLAGISGGEQYF. CDR3 DNA sequence: TGTGCCAGTAGATTAGCGGGGATTAGCGGCGGGGAGCAGTATTTT.

This clonotype has at least ten counts. The chain employs TRBV5-1 and TRBJ2-7; 7 bases agree with TRBD2. The V gene end was trimmed by 1 base and the J gene end by 2 bases; junction bases not matched to a gene: 15. The CDR3 runs to 18 residues. The germline CDR1 and CDR2 sequences are SGHRS and YFSETQ. CDR3 region: CASSLLPGTTKGPYEQYF. In DNA form, the CDR3 reads TGCGCCAGCAGCTTGTTGCCCGGGACTACCAAAGGACCCTACGAGCAGTACTTC.

This clonotype has a count of ten or more. The chain uses TRBV7-2 and TRBJ1-1; D not certain. CDR3 size: 13 residues. Per the germline V gene, CDR1 is SGHTA and CDR2 is FQGNSA. V lost 1 base and J 1 base, leaving 4 bases between the germline ends. The DNA of the CDR3 is TGTGCCAGCAGCTTAGTTTGGAACACTGAAGCTTTCTTT. Protein sequence: CASSLVWNTEAFF.

The chain joins TRBV5-1 to TRBJ2-7; 9 bases match TRBD1. J gave up 5 bases and V 2 bases, and 5 bases lay outside the gene matches. Germline V lookup: CDR1 SGHRS, CDR2 YFSETQ. This CDR3 spans 14 amino acids. The CDR3 loop reads CASSLGQGSHEQYF. DNA for the CDR3: TGCGCCAGCAGCTTAGGACAGGGGAGTCACGAGCAGTACTTC.

The chain is built from TRBV20-1 and TRBJ2-3; D is possibly TRBD1 (6 bases). Germline values: CDR1 DFQATT, CDR2 SNEGSKA (reference sequence). Trimming removed 5 bases at V and 0 bases at J, with 15 bases between. This CDR3 spans 15 amino acids. The CDR3 DNA sequence: TGCAGTGCTTTGGGGGCGGGTGGAAGCACAGATACGCAGTATTTT. As protein: CSALGAGGSTDTQYF.

The J gene is TRBJ2-3, the V gene TRBV6-2 or TRBV6-3; possible D gene TRBD2, 5 bases. This CDR3 has 16 residues. The V end lost 5 bases, the J end lost 2 bases, and 17 bases lay between the germline ends. CDR1 is MNHEY, CDR2 SVGEGT, per germline. This chain's CDR3 is CASSRSGIGLTDTQYF. For the CDR3, the DNA is TGTGCCAGCAGTCGTTCCGGGATTGGACTCACAGATACGCAGTATTTT.

This rearrangement joins TRBV9 to TRBJ2-1, with TRBD2 matching 10 bases. The CDR3 extends over 17 amino acids. Germline V lookup: CDR1 SGDLS, CDR2 YYNGEE. After removal of 1 base from V and 3 bases from J, the junction contained 7 bases not matched to a gene. DNA of the CDR3: TGTGCCAGCAGCGTAAGCGGGAGGGCCGACCGCTACAATGAGCAGTTCTTC. Residues: CASSVSGRADRYNEQFF. Combining the CDR3 with reference TRBV9 and TRBJ2-1 gives the whole variable domain DSGVTQTPKHLITATGQRVTLRCSPRSGDLSVYWYQQSLDQGLQFLIQYYNGEERAKGNILERFSAQQFPDLHSELNLSSLELGDSALYFCASSVSGRADRYNEQFFGPGTRLTVL.

The gene calls are TRBV28 and TRBJ2-4; 7 bases are a match to TRBD2. Germline V lookup: CDR1 MDHEN, CDR2 SYDVKM. The CDR3 covers 17 residues. The V and J ends lost 4 bases and 6 bases, in that order; junction bases with no gene match: 15. CDR3 loop: CASSSLAAPGRVNIQYF. CDR3 nucleotides: TGTGCCAGCAGTTCACTCGCGGCCCCGGGGAGGGTAAACATTCAGTACTTC.

In its sample, this clonotype was seen a few times. The V call is TRBV6-1, the J call TRBJ1-5; the D is unclear. The V end was cut by 6 bases, the J end by 4 bases, with 13 bases between. The CDR3 runs 14 residues. Per germline, CDR1 MNHNS and CDR2 SASEGT. The DNA for the CDR3 is TGTGCCAGCAGGCCCGGACGGATAAATCAGCCCCAGCATTTT. This encodes CASRPGRINQPQHF.

This clonotype was counted only a few times. The chain has TRBV5-1 and TRBJ2-6; D not certain. Germline CDR1 and CDR2: SGHRS and YFSETQ. CDR3 length: 17 residues. The V end lost 4 bases, the J end lost 0 bases, and 14 bases lay between the germline ends. The CDR3 DNA reads as TGCGCCAGCAGCCCTTTACACGATTCCTCTGGGGCCAACGTCCTGACTTTC. Translating gives CASSPLHDSSGANVLTF.

The sample holds many counts of this clonotype. This chain connects TRBV5-1 to TRBJ2-2, with 7 bases identical to TRBD1. The length of the CDR3 is 17 residues. J was trimmed by 0 bases and V by 4 bases; bases with no gene match: 9. CDR1 and CDR2 from the germline V gene are SGHRS and YFSETQ. The CDR3 DNA is TGCGCCAGCAGCCAGCTTGGGACAGCTGCGAACACCGGGGAGCTGTTTTTT. Translated: CASSQLGTAANTGELFF. Full variable domain (missing parts from reference TRBV5-1 and TRBJ2-2): KAGVTQTPRYLIKTRGQQVTLSCSPISGHRSVSWYQQTPGQGLQFLFEYFSETQRNKGNFPGRFSGRQFSNSRSEMNVSTLELGDSALYLCASSQLGTAANTGELFFGEGSRLTVL.

In nucleotides, the CDR3 is TGTGCCAGCAGCCCTTGGGGGGACCTTTACGAGCAGTACTTC. Amino acids: CASSPWGDLYEQYF. The genes are TRBV27 and TRBJ2-7; possible D gene TRBD2, 6 bases. V dropped 6 bases and J dropped 4 bases, with 16 bases sitting between them. Per germline, CDR1 MNHEY and CDR2 SMNVEV (reference sequence). This CDR3 spans 14 amino acids.

In DNA, the CDR3 is TGCAGCGCTTCGGACAGGGGGTCAGCTAACTATGGCTACACCTTC. Its translation is CSASDRGSANYGYTF. The rearrangement uses TRBV29-1 and TRBJ1-2; 10 bases fit TRBD1. V shed 7 bases and J 0 bases; nucleotides not matched to a gene: 8. The V gene's germline CDR1 is SQVTM and CDR2 ANQGSEA. The CDR3 length is 15 residues. Filled out from reference TRBV29-1 and TRBJ1-2, the complete variable domain reads SAVISQKPSRDICQRGTSLTIQCQVDSQVTMMFWYRQQPGQSLTLIATANQGSEATYESGFVIDKFPISRPNLTFSTLTVSNMSPEDSSIYLCSASDRGSANYGYTFGSGTRLTVV.

This clonotype was found a few times. The gene calls are TRBV19 and TRBJ2-1; D possibly corresponds to TRBD2 (6 bases). The CDR3 contains 16 residues. V lost 1 base and J 3 bases, leaving 13 bases between the germline ends. Germline values: CDR1 LNHDA, CDR2 SQIVND (reference sequence). The CDR3 DNA sequence: TGTGCCAGTAGTATAGTGGGGCGGGGCATCTACAATGAGCAGTTCTTC. Its translation is CASSIVGRGIYNEQFF. Supplemented by reference TRBV19 and TRBJ2-1, the full variable domain reads DGGITQSPKYLFRKEGQNVTLSCEQNLNHDAMYWYRQDPGQGLRLIYYSQIVNDFQKGDIAEGYSVSREKKESFPLTVTSAQKNPTAFYLCASSIVGRGIYNEQFFGPGTRLTVL.